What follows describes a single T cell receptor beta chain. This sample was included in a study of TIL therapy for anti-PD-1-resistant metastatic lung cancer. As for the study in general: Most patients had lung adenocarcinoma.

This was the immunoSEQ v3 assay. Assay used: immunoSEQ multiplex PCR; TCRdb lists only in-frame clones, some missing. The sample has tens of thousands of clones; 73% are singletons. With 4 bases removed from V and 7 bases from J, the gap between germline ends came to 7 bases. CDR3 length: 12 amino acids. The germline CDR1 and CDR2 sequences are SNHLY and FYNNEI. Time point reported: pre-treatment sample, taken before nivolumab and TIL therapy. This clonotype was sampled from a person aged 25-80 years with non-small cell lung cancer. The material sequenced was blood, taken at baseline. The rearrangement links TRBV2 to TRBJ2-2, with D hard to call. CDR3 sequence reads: CASSVLGGELFF. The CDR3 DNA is TGTGCCAGCAGTGTTCTGGGCGGGGAGCTGTTTTTT.